This T cell receptor (beta chain) emerged from a study of OX40 agonist ivuxolimab in advanced cancers. Across the study: The study gave patients intravenous ivuxolimab at 0.01 to 10 mg/kg every 2 weeks. Overall study results and limits: The study observed clonal expansion of CD4+ and CD8+ blood T cells by week 6 at 0.1 to 3.0 mg/kg.

Sequencing used immunoSEQ multiplex PCR; TCRdb keeps in-frame clones, though not all of them. Of 25,000 to 30,000 clones listed, around 87% are singletons. Collection of blood occurred at baseline, at cycle 4 day 1, and at cycle 7 day 1. This clone has only one observation. Its specificity is unknown. The V gene end was trimmed by 3 bases and the J gene end by 8 bases; junction bases not matched to a gene: 12. This CDR3 comprises 16 residues. CDR1 and CDR2 from the germline V gene are MDHEN and SYDVKM. The chain uses TRBV28 and TRBJ1-4, with TRBD1 matching over 7 bases. The sample was CD4+ or CD8+ T cells sorted from blood, taken in a trial of the OX40 agonist ivuxolimab. This clonotype was obtained from an adult with an advanced solid tumor such as melanoma, head and neck, liver or kidney cancer. The CDR3 region has the DNA TGTGCCAGCAGTTTCCCCAGGGGGGGGACGGGCGAAAAACTGTTTTTT. It translates to CASSFPRGGTGEKLFF.